A single sample gave rise to the 15 T cell receptor beta chains below, sequenced in a study of blood T cell repertoires in COVID-19. Libraries were prepared by immunoSEQ multiplex PCR; TCRdb keeps only in-frame clonotypes and omits some of them. This sample has 20,000 to 25,000 clones, with around nine tenths found just once. Sequenced: peripheral blood. Every receptor here comes from a human donor in a cohort sampled during active COVID-19.

The J gene is TRBJ2-3, the V gene TRBV3-1 (or the pseudogene TRBV3-2); D is perhaps TRBD2 (6 bases). V dropped 7 bases and J dropped 5 bases, with 16 bases sitting between them. CDR1 is LGHDT, CDR2 YNNKEL, per germline (reference sequence). This CDR3 comprises 14 residues. CDR3 protein: CASNRGTLKDTQYF. The CDR3 DNA reads TGTGCCAGCAACCGCGGGACTCTCAAAGATACGCAGTATTTT.

V usage is TRBV6-5 and J usage is TRBJ2-2; D possibly corresponds to TRBD2 (5 bases). Trimming left V 7 bases short and J 1 base short, with 13 bases between. The CDR3 is 15 residues long. Germline assignment: CDR1 MNHEY and CDR2 SVGAGI. CDR3 amino acids: CASTQYGMNTGELFF. The DNA of the CDR3 is TGTGCCAGCACCCAGTACGGGATGAACACCGGGGAGCTGTTTTTT.

The chain employs TRBV30 and TRBJ2-3, with TRBD2 matching 8 bases. CDR1 GTSNPN and CDR2 SVGIG come from the germline V gene (reference sequence). This CDR3 is built from 12 residues. Trimming at V came to 5 bases and at J to 5 bases, leaving 3 bases not matched to a gene. CDR3 loop: CAWWAGGDTQYF. The CDR3 coding sequence is TGTGCCTGGTGGGCGGGGGGAGATACGCAGTATTTT.

V gene TRBV11-1 combines with J gene TRBJ2-7; 9 nucleotides line up with TRBD1. Unmatched junction bases numbered 5, after V lost 0 bases and J lost 5 bases. CDR1 is SGHAT and CDR2 is FQDESV in the germline V gene (reference sequence). The CDR3 runs 15 residues. In DNA form, the CDR3 reads TGTGCCAGCAGCTTAGCTGGGGGGACAGGGAACGAGCAGTACTTC. Its translation: CASSLAGGTGNEQYF.

The chain links TRBV4-1 to TRBJ1-5; the D gene is possibly TRBD1 (5 bases). The CDR3 spans 16 residues. Trimming shortened V by 0 bases and J by 3 bases, and 12 bases separated the two germline ends. Looked up from germline, CDR1 is MGHRA and CDR2 is YSYEKL. The CDR3 DNA sequence: TGCGCCAGCAGCCAAGATACGACAGCCTACAATCAGCCCCAGCATTTT. Protein sequence: CASSQDTTAYNQPQHF.

This clone was found once. The chain recombines TRBV6-5 with TRBJ2-2; D gene uncertain. CDR1 is MNHEY and CDR2 is SVGAGI in the germline V gene. Trimming removed 7 bases from V and 5 bases from J, with 8 bases in between. The CDR3 is made up of 12 amino acids. Here the CDR3 DNA reads TGTGCCAGCACCCATAGAACCGGGGAGCTGTTTTTT. Translation: CASTHRTGELFF.

V is TRBV7-9 and J is TRBJ2-3, with 7 bases matching TRBD2. Germline trimming cut 4 bases from V and 1 base from J; bases unmatched to any gene: 11. CDR3 length: 17 residues. CDR1 and CDR2 (germline): SEHNR, FQNEAQ (reference sequence). CDR3 nucleotides: TGTGCCAGCAGCTCAGGGACTACCCCCCGGGGCACAGATACGCAGTATTTT. Translation: CASSSGTTPRGTDTQYF.

The chain is built from TRBV5-5 and TRBJ1-4; no firm D call. Trimming shortened V by 0 bases and J by 4 bases, and 7 bases separated the two germline ends. CDR1 is SGHKS, CDR2 YYEKEE, per germline (reference sequence). CDR3 length equals 14 residues. The CDR3 loop reads CASSLEQNNEKLFF. The DNA for the CDR3 is TGTGCCAGCAGCTTGGAACAGAATAATGAAAAACTGTTTTTT.

V usage is TRBV7-9 and J usage is TRBJ1-5; TRBD1 might be the D (5 bases). There are 15 residues in the CDR3. The germline V and J ends were trimmed by 5 bases and 0 bases, with 11 bases remaining between them. Germline lookup yields CDR1 SEHNR and CDR2 FQNEAQ (reference sequence). CDR3 region: CASSPQGLSNQPQHF. The DNA for the CDR3 is TGTGCCAGCAGCCCCCAGGGTCTTAGCAATCAGCCCCAGCATTTT.

The J gene is TRBJ1-2, the V gene TRBV3-1 (or the pseudogene TRBV3-2); 7 bases are a match to TRBD1. The CDR3 sequence is 14 residues long. The ends lost 4 bases at V and 8 bases at J; junction bases unmatched: 10. Germline-derived CDR1 and CDR2 are LGHDT and YNNKEL (reference sequence). CDR3 in DNA: TGTGCCAGCAGCCTGCCGACAGGGATCGGGGGCTACACCTTC. This encodes CASSLPTGIGGYTF.

The rearrangement uses TRBV30 and TRBJ1-1; 10 bases are shared with TRBD1. V was clipped by 7 bases and J by 5 bases; unmatched bases: 7. The CDR3 is 13 residues long. Germline V gene lookup returns CDR1 GTSNPN and CDR2 SVGIG (reference sequence). CDR3 sequence (DNA): TGTGCCTCACAGACAGGGGGCAGAACTGAAGCTTTCTTT. This sequence encodes CASQTGGRTEAFF.

The chain links TRBV18 to TRBJ2-3, with TRBD2 matching over 9 bases. Unmatched junction bases numbered 10, after V lost 3 bases and J lost 6 bases. CDR3 length: 16 residues. Germline CDR1 reads KGHSH; CDR2 reads LQKENI. CDR3 coding DNA: TGTGCCAGCTCACCTCTTGCTAGCGGGGCGGCGGATACGCAGTATTTT. Its translation is CASSPLASGAADTQYF.

A remark on this clone: Mismatch with germline at one junction end may stem from a read error. This chain joins TRBV5-6 and TRBJ1-1, with D perhaps TRBD1 (5 bases). The CDR3 sequence is 14 residues long. The germline gives CDR1 SGHDT, CDR2 YYEEEE. The CDR3 DNA follows: TGTGCCAGCAGCTTGGAGTATGGGGATGGGGCCAGCCGCTTT. Protein: CASSLEYGDGASRF.

The chain combines TRBV15 with TRBJ1-2, with 7 bases fitting TRBD1. The CDR3 length is 15 residues. The ends lost 0 bases at V and 0 bases at J; junction bases unmatched: 1. Germline V CDR1 and CDR2: LNHNV, YYDKDF (reference sequence). The CDR3 reads CATSREQGSNYGYTF. As DNA, the CDR3 is TGTGCCACCAGCAGAGAACAGGGGTCTAACTATGGCTACACCTTC.

The chain uses TRBV5-1 and TRBJ2-5; 7 nucleotides match TRBD2. The V segment lost 0 bases and the J segment 5 bases; nucleotides outside the gene matches: 4. In germline, CDR1 is SGHRS, CDR2 YFSETQ. There are 14 residues in the CDR3. CDR3 DNA sequence: TGCGCCAGCAGCTTGGCCGGGGGAGGGGAGACCCAGTACTTC. It specifies CASSLAGGGETQYF.